This T cell receptor (beta chain) was identified during a study of CD8 T cells in Susac syndrome. Study findings and constraints: The study acknowledged a relatively small number of individuals in its TCR sequencing and HLA analysis.

Notes on this clonotype: Antigen: not known.

A quantity of about 0.5 to 1 ug RNA underwent reverse transcription using random hexamers. TCR beta CDR3 was amplified by immunoSEQ covering 54 Vbeta and 13 Jbeta. TCRdb recomputed calls from the immunoSEQ multiplex PCR reads with MiXCR, one row per CDR3 protein. Seen here are 180,000 or so distinct CDR3 sequences, 85% to 95% observed once, and the top ten hold less than 0.12%. TCR beta sequencing covered blood CD8+ and CD4+ T cells. Negative magnetic isolation gave CD8+ and CD4+ cells; FACS enriched CD8+ TEMRA. Per the germline V gene, CDR1 is SGHTA and CDR2 is FQGNSA. V was pared by 2 bases and J by 8 bases, with 12 bases between. There are 13 residues in the CDR3.

This receptor was taken from a human donor in good health. V gene TRBV7-2 combines with J gene TRBJ1-2; unclear D gene. Sequencing input: CD4+ T cells from PBMCs. In DNA, the CDR3 is TGTGCCAGCAGCTTAAACGGGTTTGGGGGCTACACCTTC. Protein sequence: CASSLNGFGGYTF.